The clone carrying this T cell receptor beta chain occurred once. Its antigen is as yet unknown. The TCR beta CDR3 regions underwent amplification using RNA transcripts as the source. HTBI primers were employed in a first-round RT-PCR of the TCR CDR3. TCRdb itself ran the multiplex PCR reads through MiXCR, one entry per CDR3 protein. The table lists approximately 350,000 distinct CDR3 sequences, over 12% of them singletons. An approximately 10 ml volume of fresh peripheral blood provided the PBMCs. V lost 0 bases and J lost 2; bases outside the gene matches: 3. In germline, CDR1 is SGDLS, CDR2 YYNGEE. The CDR3 is 15 residues long. This entry is derived from a study of T cells in Graves' hyperthyroidism and ophthalmopathy. General study points: Ophthalmopathy prediction by the model preceded onset by a median roughly 6 months. Most clonotypes expanded in the thyroid (above 0.001) were also present in blood.

Source material: blood. This chain uses TRBV9 with TRBJ2-3; TRBD2 matches at 7 bases. This clonotype was obtained from a woman between 55 and 75 years old with Graves' ophthalmopathy. CDR3 coding DNA: TGTGCCAGCAGCGTAGCGGGAGGTGACACAGATACGCAGTATTTT. As protein: CASSVAGGDTDTQYF.